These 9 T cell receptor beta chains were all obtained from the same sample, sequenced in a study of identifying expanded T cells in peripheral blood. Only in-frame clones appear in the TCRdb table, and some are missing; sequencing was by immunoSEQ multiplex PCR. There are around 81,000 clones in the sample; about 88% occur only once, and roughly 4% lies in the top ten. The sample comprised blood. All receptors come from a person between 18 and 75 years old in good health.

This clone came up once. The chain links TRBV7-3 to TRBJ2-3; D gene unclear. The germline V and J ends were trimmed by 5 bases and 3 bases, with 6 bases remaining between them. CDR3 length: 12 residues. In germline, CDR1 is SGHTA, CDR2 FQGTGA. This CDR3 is CASSGRTDTQYF. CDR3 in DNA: TGTGCCAGCAGCGGCCGGACAGATACGCAGTATTTT.

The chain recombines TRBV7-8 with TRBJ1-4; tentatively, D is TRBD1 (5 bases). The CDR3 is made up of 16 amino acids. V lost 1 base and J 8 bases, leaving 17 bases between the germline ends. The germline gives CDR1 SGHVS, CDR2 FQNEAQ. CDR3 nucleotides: TGTGCCAGCAGCTTAGGTTTTACAGGTTACCGAGAAAAACTGTTTTTT. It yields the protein CASSLGFTGYREKLFF.

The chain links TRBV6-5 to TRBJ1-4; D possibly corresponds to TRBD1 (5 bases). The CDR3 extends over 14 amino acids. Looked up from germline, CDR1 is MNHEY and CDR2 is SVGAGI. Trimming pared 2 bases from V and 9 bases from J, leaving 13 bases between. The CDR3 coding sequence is TGTGCCAGCAGTTACGGGCAGGGTACCCAAAAACTGTTTTTT. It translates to CASSYGQGTQKLFF.

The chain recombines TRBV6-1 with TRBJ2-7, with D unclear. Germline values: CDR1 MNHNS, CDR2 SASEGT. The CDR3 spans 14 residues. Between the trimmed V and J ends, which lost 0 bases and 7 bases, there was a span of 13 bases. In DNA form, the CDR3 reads TGTGCCAGCAGTGAAGCGCTGGTTCCTCGGGAGCAGTACTTC. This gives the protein CASSEALVPREQYF.

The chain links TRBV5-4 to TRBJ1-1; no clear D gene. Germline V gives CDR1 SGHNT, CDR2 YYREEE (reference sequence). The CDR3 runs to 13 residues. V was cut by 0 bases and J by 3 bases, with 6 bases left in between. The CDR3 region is CASSLGKDTEAFF. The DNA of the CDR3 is TGTGCCAGCAGCTTGGGGAAAGACACTGAAGCTTTCTTT.

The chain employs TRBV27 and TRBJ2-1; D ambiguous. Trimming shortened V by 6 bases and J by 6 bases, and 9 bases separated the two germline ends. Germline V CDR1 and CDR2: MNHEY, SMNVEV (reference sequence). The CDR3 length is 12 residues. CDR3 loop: CASSLWGNEQFF. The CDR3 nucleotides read TGTGCCAGCAGCCTTTGGGGCAATGAGCAGTTCTTC.

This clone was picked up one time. The DNA of the CDR3 is TGTGCCAGCAGCTCTTACGGGGGTTTCGATCAGTACTTC. It codes for CASSSYGGFDQYF. This chain links TRBV11-3 with TRBJ2-4; the D gene is possibly TRBD2 (6 bases). Germline V CDR1 and CDR2: SGHNT, YENEEA. This CDR3 has 13 residues. V shed 4 bases and J shed 12 bases, with 16 bases lying between them.

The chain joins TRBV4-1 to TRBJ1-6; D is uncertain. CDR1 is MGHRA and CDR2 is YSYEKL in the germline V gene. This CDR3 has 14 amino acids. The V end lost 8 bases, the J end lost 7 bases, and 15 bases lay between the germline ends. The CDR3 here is CASGWFSPNSPLHF. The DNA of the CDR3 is TGCGCCAGCGGGTGGTTTTCACCAAATTCACCCCTCCACTTT.

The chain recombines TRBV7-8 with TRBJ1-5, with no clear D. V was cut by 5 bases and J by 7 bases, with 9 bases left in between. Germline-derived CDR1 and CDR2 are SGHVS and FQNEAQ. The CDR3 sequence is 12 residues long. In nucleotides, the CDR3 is TGTGCCAGCAGCAGGGAATTGCAGCCCCAGCATTTT. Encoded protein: CASSRELQPQHF.